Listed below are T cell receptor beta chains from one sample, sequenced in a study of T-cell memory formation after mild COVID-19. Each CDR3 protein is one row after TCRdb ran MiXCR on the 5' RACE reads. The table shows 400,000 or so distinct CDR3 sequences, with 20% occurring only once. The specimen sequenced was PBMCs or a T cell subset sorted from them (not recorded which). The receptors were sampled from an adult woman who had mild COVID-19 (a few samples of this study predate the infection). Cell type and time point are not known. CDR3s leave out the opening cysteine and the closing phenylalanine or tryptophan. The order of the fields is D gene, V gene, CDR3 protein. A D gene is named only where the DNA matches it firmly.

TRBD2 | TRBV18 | ASSPTREGPRTQY
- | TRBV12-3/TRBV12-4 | ASTRLPGYGYT
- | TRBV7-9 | ASSLEENPTPSTDTQY
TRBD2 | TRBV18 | ASSPGTSGRPTDTQY
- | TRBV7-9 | ASSPLGPEQY
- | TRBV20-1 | SARAGSEQY
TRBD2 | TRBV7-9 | ASSNSLRDYSTDTQY
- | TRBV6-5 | ASSYSIREWSDTQY
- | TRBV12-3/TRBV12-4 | ASSARQDKGQPQH
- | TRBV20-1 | SASMDSQTRYGYT
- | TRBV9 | ASSANPPSTDTQY
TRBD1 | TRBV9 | ASSAQRDREQF
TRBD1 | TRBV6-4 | ASSDGVRGSYGYT
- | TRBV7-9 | ASSLTPGRLNSPLH
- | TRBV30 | AWRVQAYGYT
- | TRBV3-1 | ASSPGGGLEQY
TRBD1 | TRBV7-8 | ASSLADRSHYGYT
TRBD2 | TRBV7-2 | ASSPSPLAGARTGELF
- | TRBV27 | ASSLSISHGELF
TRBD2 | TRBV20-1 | SASGTSGREAY
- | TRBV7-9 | ASSLAGTPSSYEQY
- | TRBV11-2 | ASSLLEGGYEQY
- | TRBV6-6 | ASSYKGEAYGYT
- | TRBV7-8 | ASSPSDSDEQY
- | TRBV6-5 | ASSYGGISGNTIY
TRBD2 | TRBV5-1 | ASSLAPAGGPTDTQY
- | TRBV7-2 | ASSSRGQTVQF
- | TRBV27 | ASSPPPGNEQF
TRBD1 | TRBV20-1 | SASDWDRTIFEAF
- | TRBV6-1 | ASNGMFSTDTQY
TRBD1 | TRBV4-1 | ASSQDKVTGVYEQY
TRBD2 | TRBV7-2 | ASSLGLAGVSADTQY
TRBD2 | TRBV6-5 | ASSYSRTLAGLYNEQF
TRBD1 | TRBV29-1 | SVAGTGRNIQY
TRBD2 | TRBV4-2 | ASSQPTSGGHSYEQY
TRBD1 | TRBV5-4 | ASSFGQELYGYT
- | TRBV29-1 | SVALADTGELF